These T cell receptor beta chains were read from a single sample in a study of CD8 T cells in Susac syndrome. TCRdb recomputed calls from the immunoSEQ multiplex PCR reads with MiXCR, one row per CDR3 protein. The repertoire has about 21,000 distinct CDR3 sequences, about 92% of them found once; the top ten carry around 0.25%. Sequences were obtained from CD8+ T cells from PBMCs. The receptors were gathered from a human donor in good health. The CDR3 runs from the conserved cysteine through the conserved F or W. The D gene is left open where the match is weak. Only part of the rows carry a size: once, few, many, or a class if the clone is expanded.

CDR3 DNA: TGCAGTGTTCCCTTAAGTGGTGGCAATGAGCAGTTCTTC
CDR3 protein: CSVPLSGGNEQFF
V gene: TRBV20-1
D gene: NA
J gene: TRBJ2-1
clone size: NA
CDR3 length: 13

CDR3 DNA: TGTGCCAGCTCACCGCCCCGTGGAACAGATACGCAGTATTTT
CDR3 protein: CASSPPRGTDTQYF
V gene: TRBV18
D gene: NA
J gene: TRBJ2-3
clone size: NA
CDR3 length: 14

CDR3 DNA: TGTGCCATCAATTCGAGGGTCTCCAGTAGCTACGAGCAGTACTTC
CDR3 protein: CAINSRVSSSYEQYF
V gene: TRBV10-3
D gene: NA
J gene: TRBJ2-7
clone size: NA
CDR3 length: 15

CDR3 DNA: TGTGCCAGCAGTCTGGACAGGTCACGGGAGCAGTTCTTC
CDR3 protein: CASSLDRSREQFF
V gene: TRBV27
D gene: TRBD1
J gene: TRBJ2-1
clone size: NA
CDR3 length: 13

CDR3 DNA: TGTGCCAGCAGTTACTCTAGCGGGGCCGGAAATGAGCAGTTCTTC
CDR3 protein: CASSYSSGAGNEQFF
V gene: TRBV6-2/TRBV6-3
D gene: TRBD2
J gene: TRBJ2-1
clone size: NA
CDR3 length: 15

CDR3 DNA: TGCGCCAGCAGCCAAGGTAGGACAGAGAACACTGAAGCTTTCTTT
CDR3 protein: CASSQGRTENTEAFF
V gene: TRBV4-1
D gene: NA
J gene: TRBJ1-1
clone size: NA
CDR3 length: 15

CDR3 DNA: TGTGCCATCAGTGAGACAGGGGACAATGAGCAGTTCTTC
CDR3 protein: CAISETGDNEQFF
V gene: TRBV10-3
D gene: TRBD1
J gene: TRBJ2-1
clone size: NA
CDR3 length: 13

CDR3 DNA: TGTGCCAGCAGTTCGGGAACAGGGGGCGCCGAAAAACTGTTTTTT
CDR3 protein: CASSSGTGGAEKLFF
V gene: TRBV27
D gene: TRBD1
J gene: TRBJ1-4
clone size: NA
CDR3 length: 15

CDR3 DNA: TGTGCCAGCAGCTACGGCCAGGGGATAACCGGGGAGCTGTTTTTT
CDR3 protein: CASSYGQGITGELFF
V gene: TRBV11-2
D gene: NA
J gene: TRBJ2-2
clone size: NA
CDR3 length: 15

CDR3 DNA: TGTGCCAGCAGCTTGGTGGGGGGTCCCAGCTCCTACGAGCAGTACTTC
CDR3 protein: CASSLVGGPSSYEQYF
V gene: TRBV11-2
D gene: NA
J gene: TRBJ2-7
clone size: NA
CDR3 length: 16

CDR3 DNA: TGCAGTGCTAGAGTGGGGACAGGGAATCAGCCCCAGCATTTT
CDR3 protein: CSARVGTGNQPQHF
V gene: TRBV20-1
D gene: TRBD1
J gene: TRBJ1-5
clone size: NA
CDR3 length: 14

CDR3 DNA: TGCGCCAGCAGTCAATCCGGGACAGGGGGCCTCGAGCAGTACTTC
CDR3 protein: CASSQSGTGGLEQYF
V gene: TRBV23-1
D gene: TRBD1
J gene: TRBJ2-7
clone size: NA
CDR3 length: 15

CDR3 DNA: TGCAGTGCTAGAGTCCCGGGACTAGCGGGGGGGCCTTTTGGAGATACGCAGTATTTT
CDR3 protein: CSARVPGLAGGPFGDTQYF
V gene: TRBV20-1
D gene: TRBD2
J gene: TRBJ2-3
clone size: NA
CDR3 length: 19

CDR3 DNA: TGTGCCAGCAGCGGGGGGAACACCTACAATGAGCAGTTCTTC
CDR3 protein: CASSGGNTYNEQFF
V gene: TRBV9
D gene: NA
J gene: TRBJ2-1
clone size: NA
CDR3 length: 14

CDR3 DNA: TGTGCCAGTAGTCCATCAGGGACAGCCTCCTACGAGCAGTACTTC
CDR3 protein: CASSPSGTASYEQYF
V gene: TRBV19
D gene: TRBD1
J gene: TRBJ2-7
clone size: NA
CDR3 length: 15

CDR3 DNA: TGTGCCAGCAGTTTAGCGGGGGCGTCCTACGAGCAGTACTTC
CDR3 protein: CASSLAGASYEQYF
V gene: TRBV12-3/TRBV12-4
D gene: NA
J gene: TRBJ2-7
clone size: NA
CDR3 length: 14

CDR3 DNA: TGCGCCAGCAGCCAAGGTGAGACAGGGGATCTCTATGGCTACACCTTC
CDR3 protein: CASSQGETGDLYGYTF
V gene: TRBV4-1
D gene: TRBD1
J gene: TRBJ1-2
clone size: NA
CDR3 length: 16

CDR3 DNA: TGCAGTGCTAATCTCCTCGGAGCCAAAAACATTCAGTACTTC
CDR3 protein: CSANLLGAKNIQYF
V gene: TRBV20-1
D gene: NA
J gene: TRBJ2-4
clone size: few
CDR3 length: 14

CDR3 DNA: TGTGCCAGCAGCTTAGCAGGCAGCCCCCAGGCTGGCTACACCTTC
CDR3 protein: CASSLAGSPQAGYTF
V gene: TRBV7-9
D gene: NA
J gene: TRBJ1-2
clone size: NA
CDR3 length: 15

CDR3 DNA: TGTGCCAGCAGCTTATGGTGGGGGGCGAACAATGAGCAGTTCTTC
CDR3 protein: CASSLWWGANNEQFF
V gene: TRBV7-2
D gene: NA
J gene: TRBJ2-1
clone size: NA
CDR3 length: 15

CDR3 DNA: TGTGCCAGTGCACAGGGATACAATGAGCAGTTCTTC
CDR3 protein: CASAQGYNEQFF
V gene: TRBV19
D gene: NA
J gene: TRBJ2-1
clone size: NA
CDR3 length: 12

CDR3 DNA: TGTGCCAGCAGCCCTCGGTCCTCAGCCCGAGAGACCCAGTACTTC
CDR3 protein: CASSPRSSARETQYF
V gene: TRBV2
D gene: NA
J gene: TRBJ2-5
clone size: once
CDR3 length: 15

CDR3 DNA: TGTGCCAGCAGTTACTCGCAGTTCTATGGCTACACCTTC
CDR3 protein: CASSYSQFYGYTF
V gene: TRBV6-2/TRBV6-3
D gene: NA
J gene: TRBJ1-2
clone size: NA
CDR3 length: 13

CDR3 DNA: TGCGCCAGCAGCCTGGGACAGGTGTACACCGGGGAGCTGTTTTTT
CDR3 protein: CASSLGQVYTGELFF
V gene: TRBV5-1
D gene: TRBD1
J gene: TRBJ2-2
clone size: NA
CDR3 length: 15